A selection of T cell receptor beta chains follows, all from one sample in a study of beta chain features in type 1 diabetes. The method was immunoSEQ multiplex PCR; TCRdb's version includes in-frame clones alone and lacks a portion of them. Of about 25,000 clones in the sample, about 71% are singletons; the top ten hold about 1.1%. The source material was stem cell memory CD4+ T cells from blood. The receptors were gathered from a woman aged 40-49 years with type 1 diabetes. CDR3s leave out the opening cysteine and the closing phenylalanine or tryptophan. The order of the fields is CDR3 length, V gene, CDR3 protein.

len: 12
v_gene: TRBV29-1
CDR3aa: SVVGGGTDNEQF

len: 12
v_gene: TRBV19
CDR3aa: ASTETGWPYEQY

len: 12
v_gene: TRBV5-1
CDR3aa: ASSLQGDVTEAF

len: 11
v_gene: TRBV6-5
CDR3aa: ASNPGTPYGYT

len: 12
v_gene: TRBV5-5
CDR3aa: ASSLAGGQETQY

len: 15
v_gene: TRBV4-1
CDR3aa: ASSESGVLEGNTEAF

len: 12
v_gene: TRBV10-3
CDR3aa: AISSGTGGEEQY

len: 13
v_gene: TRBV7-2
CDR3aa: ASSDDRGLRNTIY

len: 14
v_gene: TRBV5-1
CDR3aa: ASSLAAGSGANVLT

len: 15
v_gene: TRBV28
CDR3aa: ASSSRTGRLVQETQY

len: 12
v_gene: TRBV5-1
CDR3aa: ASGTSRSYNEQF

len: 12
v_gene: TRBV5-6
CDR3aa: ASLPGGGAYGYT

len: 13
v_gene: TRBV29-1
CDR3aa: SAQGLAGVQETQY

len: 13
v_gene: TRBV6-1
CDR3aa: ASSQAVAYGNEQF

len: 13
v_gene: TRBV18
CDR3aa: ASSEGLGRAGELF

len: 13
v_gene: TRBV6-1
CDR3aa: ASSSTRGRDGELF

len: 15
v_gene: TRBV7-2
CDR3aa: ASSPKFTGGITDTQY

len: 15
v_gene: TRBV7-8
CDR3aa: ASSPRLAGELHNEQF

len: 9
v_gene: TRBV5-6
CDR3aa: ASSPGRRYT

len: 13
v_gene: TRBV5-1
CDR3aa: ASSLGQGLGYGYT

len: 11
v_gene: TRBV5-6
CDR3aa: ASSLGADYGYT

len: 9
v_gene: TRBV7-2
CDR3aa: ASSLLNTQY

len: 12
v_gene: TRBV7-2
CDR3aa: ASSLAGVGQPQH

len: 14
v_gene: TRBV7-2
CDR3aa: ASSWGGTGGSQTQY

len: 10
v_gene: TRBV30
CDR3aa: AWITGITEAF

len: 13
v_gene: TRBV11-3
CDR3aa: ASSPGLAGGETQY

len: 13
v_gene: TRBV6-1
CDR3aa: ASSVGGASNEKLF

len: 13
v_gene: TRBV18
CDR3aa: ASSPQGTSYNEQF

len: 13
v_gene: TRBV7-2
CDR3aa: ASSVTGGGNEKLF

len: 13
v_gene: TRBV7-2
CDR3aa: ASNPSGRAGDTQY

len: 17
v_gene: TRBV30
CDR3aa: AWSVRSGGAARDSQPQH

len: 12
v_gene: TRBV7-2
CDR3aa: ASSTGGAGEKLF

len: 14
v_gene: TRBV7-2
CDR3aa: ASSLDWGLVRYEQY

len: 13
v_gene: TRBV7-9
CDR3aa: ASSLDAGMNTEAF

len: 13
v_gene: TRBV7-9
CDR3aa: ASSFQPTSTDTQY

len: 13
v_gene: TRBV7-9
CDR3aa: ASSPLTTSTDTQY

len: 12
v_gene: TRBV6-5
CDR3aa: ASRSRLAEYEQY

len: 12
v_gene: TRBV5-1
CDR3aa: ASSPGQGNYGYT

len: 13
v_gene: TRBV5-1
CDR3aa: ASSPGDWGRYGYT

len: 12
v_gene: TRBV30
CDR3aa: AWSVQAGSGEAF

len: 13
v_gene: TRBV7-3
CDR3aa: ASSPLPGEQETQY

len: 11
v_gene: TRBV5-6
CDR3aa: ASSPEGTYEQF

len: 15
v_gene: TRBV4-2
CDR3aa: ASSQLAGGAETDTQY

len: 14
v_gene: TRBV19
CDR3aa: ASSIEGRMNTGELF

len: 12
v_gene: TRBV10-3
CDR3aa: ATLRDRGDSPLH

len: 13
v_gene: TRBV9
CDR3aa: ASSVQGAGYNEQF

len: 12
v_gene: TRBV6-5
CDR3aa: ASSYRDGADTQY

len: 13
v_gene: TRBV19
CDR3aa: ASSISGKGTGELF

len: 14
v_gene: TRBV5-1
CDR3aa: ASNPRTGGEWTEAF

len: 13
v_gene: TRBV5-4
CDR3aa: ASSRDREEIYEQY

len: 14
v_gene: TRBV7-2
CDR3aa: ASSLKTDWYQETQY

len: 13
v_gene: TRBV7-3
CDR3aa: ASSLSGSVTYEQY

len: 10
v_gene: TRBV29-1
CDR3aa: SVSAQGETQY

len: 13
v_gene: TRBV5-1
CDR3aa: ASSWTGVPTYGYT

len: 16
v_gene: TRBV9
CDR3aa: ASSVASHDRAGANVLT

len: 13
v_gene: TRBV27
CDR3aa: ASSDYRAAGDTQY

len: 11
v_gene: TRBV7-2
CDR3aa: ASQPAINEKLF